A selection of T cell receptor beta chains follows, all from one sample in a study of blood T cell repertoires in COVID-19. Assay used: immunoSEQ multiplex PCR; TCRdb lists only in-frame clones, some missing. The data contain approximately 150,000 clones, roughly 87% of them seen just once; the ten biggest clones take up over 7.5%. Sequencing input: peripheral blood. The receptors were sampled from a woman in her 70s with acute or convalescent COVID-19. CDR3s include the opening cysteine and the closing phenylalanine or tryptophan.

V gene	CDR3 protein
TRBV6-5	CASSRRVGVTEAFF
TRBV5-1	CASSFRTDAEKLFF
TRBV2	CASSGDNQPQHF
TRBV18	CASSRAGTENTEAFF
TRBV6-2/TRBV6-3	CASSTHAETQYF
TRBV18	CASSPRELVTEAFF
TRBV5-1	CASRDFLSTDTQYF
TRBV4-2	CASSPDRTGQGNEKLFF
TRBV10-3	CANSRGPEGGYTF
TRBV11-3	CASSPRQGGLDTQYF
TRBV4-3	CASSPHLRDRSNSPLHF
TRBV5-4	CASRPDLLAITDTQYF
TRBV7-3	CASSRSSTDTQYF
TRBV29-1	CSVVRGPNYGYTF
TRBV5-4	CASSFETGDPLHF
TRBV19	CASSLGTVTEAFF
TRBV27	CASSLGSRDNTRSYNSPLHF
TRBV11-1	CASSPGLAGVLNEQFF
TRBV11-3	CASSDDPLNNEQFF
TRBV15	CATSSLGGVTAGYGYTF
TRBV10-3	CAISGRGETQYF
TRBV3-1/TRBV3-2	CASSLTGSTEAFF
TRBV28	CASSFHSGTGIEQYF
TRBV25-1	CASSERGGRDTQYF
TRBV5-1	CASSLTRDGYTF
TRBV4-3	CASSQLAVGDTQYF
TRBV12-2	CASRLEDRGSTEAFF
TRBV28	CASSPLGAVGEKLFF
TRBV7-9	CASSSTATALTYGYTF
TRBV9	CASSLTGSNTGELFF
TRBV19	CASSKRTSGGVDTQYF
TRBV11-2	CASSYSRVDHEQYF
TRBV19	CASSNGRGSTDTQYF
TRBV7-2	CASSLDRENTIYF
TRBV7-2	CASSQTPLAGGLVNEQFF
TRBV5-4	CASSLDRAYEQYF
TRBV2	CASISGWYEQYF
TRBV2	CASKLAAIYEQYF
TRBV4-2	CASSQDDGGSTGELFF
TRBV7-8	CASSWGGIGNQPQHF
TRBV30	CAWAPGTGGQETQYF
TRBV7-8	CASSTRTSGRAGTDTQYF
TRBV28	CASSFTTSVEAFF
TRBV23-1	CASLPGQLNTEAFF
TRBV5-4	CASSSTSGKNTGELFF
TRBV9	CASSVAGTGAYNEQFF
TRBV5-3	CARSLSRQGADGYTF
TRBV6-2/TRBV6-3	CASSPTSREQYF
TRBV6-5	CATGTGMVNEQFF
TRBV28	CASSLAGSRDTEAFF
TRBV6-5	CASSRQGLSPLHF
TRBV5-4	CASSLLAGGNLNTEAFF
TRBV19	CASSMGRLAGNLEGGNEQFF
TRBV20-1	CSASRGGLSGELFF
TRBV7-3	CASSPGTSTGELFF
TRBV11-2	CASSHLPGQGALIGPEAFF
TRBV7-2	CASSAGQGVRNSPLHF